This T cell receptor (beta chain) was captured by sequencing in a study of spatial heterogeneity in lung cancer. The wider study: Tumor-region counts of TCR transcripts tracked strongly with a T cell module score from matched bulk RNA-seq.

As regards this clonotype: Antigen unknown. This beta chain is a stray sequence in a library constructed for alpha chains; its clone size is not meaningful.

Regarding time point: sample taken at primary tumor resection. The donors were some 70 patients with non-small cell lung cancer that was early-stage and untreated. The V gene lost 6 bases and the J gene lost 0 bases, with 8 bases spanning the gap. The germline gives CDR1 LGHDT, CDR2 YNNKEL (reference sequence). The CDR3 loop spans 13 amino acids. Each CDR3 protein gets one entry after TCRdb re-called the 5' RACE reads with MiXCR. In the table there are 5,500 to 8,500 distinct CDR3 sequences, over 10% of which are singletons. Study-wide findings and caveats: About 6.3% of tumor T cells for alpha chains and around 12% for beta chains were estimated to be covered. In tumors, expanded intratumoral alpha and beta TCR counts tracked mutation counts.

This specimen consisted of lung tumor tissue, obtained at surgery. This sequence was found in a male donor with early-stage non-small cell lung cancer. The chain links TRBV3-1 to TRBJ1-1, with D hard to call. The DNA for the CDR3 is TGTGCCAGCAGATATTCGATGAACACTGAAGCTTTCTTT. Residues: CASRYSMNTEAFF.